The 8 T cell receptor beta chains below come from one sample, sequenced in a study of T cell responses to AZD1222 COVID-19 vaccine. The method was immunoSEQ multiplex PCR; TCRdb's version includes in-frame clones alone and lacks a portion of them. The table shows some 190,000 clones, with approximately 94% occurring only once. The sequenced sample was peripheral blood, obtained 28 days after the second dose of the MenACWY control vaccine. These receptors all stem from an adult who received the MenACWY meningococcal vaccine as a control.

J is TRBJ1-1 and V is TRBV7-2; D not resolved. CDR3 length: 11 amino acids. CDR1 is SGHTA, CDR2 FQGNSA, per germline. The V and J ends lost 4 bases and 10 bases respectively, with 10 bases between them. The CDR3: CASSSPDGAFF. In nucleotides, the CDR3 is TGTGCCAGCAGCTCCCCCGACGGAGCTTTCTTT.

J is TRBJ1-2 and V is TRBV7-8, with 7 bases identical to TRBD1. The ends lost 3 bases at V and 4 bases at J; junction bases unmatched: 5. The CDR3 has 14 residues. The germline V gene has CDR1 SGHVS and CDR2 FQNEAQ. CDR3 region: CASSFDRAGYGYTF. CDR3 sequence (DNA): TGTGCCAGCAGCTTCGACAGGGCGGGCTATGGCTACACCTTC.

On this clone itself: The junction shows a germline mismatch at one end, possibly a read error. The chain couples TRBV13 to TRBJ2-5; possible D gene TRBD1, 5 bases. Germline loops: CDR1 PRHDT, CDR2 FYEKMQ (reference sequence). The CDR3 spans 14 residues. The CDR3 nucleotides read TGTGCCAGCAGCCTAGGGGCTAATCAAGAGACCCAGTACTTC. Its protein product is CASSLGANQETQYF.

The chain uses TRBV30 and TRBJ2-3; 7 positions match TRBD2. The CDR3 has 13 amino acids. The trim removed 6 bases at V and 8 bases at J, leaving 11 bases unmatched. In germline, CDR1 is GTSNPN, CDR2 SVGIG (reference sequence). The CDR3, as DNA: TGTGCCTGTAGCCGGGAGCGGGGAAGTACGCAGTATTTT. As protein: CACSRERGSTQYF. The full variable domain, its missing parts supplied by reference TRBV30 and TRBJ2-3, is SQTIHQWPATLVQPVGSPLSLECTVEGTSNPNLYWYRQAAGRGLQLLFYSVGIGQISSEVPQNLSASRPQDRQFILSSKKLLLSDSGFYLCACSRERGSTQYFGPGTRLTVL.

The chain recombines TRBV15 with TRBJ1-6; D gene unclear. The V end was cut by 0 bases, the J end by 14 bases, with 17 bases between. Germline CDR1 is LNHNV and CDR2 is YYDKDF (reference sequence). This CDR3 has 15 amino acids. CDR3 coding DNA: TGTGCCACCAGCAGAGATCCAAACGGGCGTTCGGCCCTCCACTTT. This translates into CATSRDPNGRSALHF. Complete variable domain (other parts from reference TRBV15 and TRBJ1-6): DAMVIQNPRYQVTQFGKPVTLSCSQTLNHNVMYWYQQKSSQAPKLLFHYYDKDFNNEADTPDNFQSRRPNTSFCFLDIRSPGLGDTAMYLCATSRDPNGRSALHFGNGTRLTVT.

The V gene is TRBV5-4, the J gene TRBJ2-1; the D gene is possibly TRBD2 (5 bases). The V end was cut by 3 bases, the J end by 0 bases, with 13 bases between. The length of the CDR3 is 16 residues. Germline V lookup: CDR1 SGHNT, CDR2 YYREEE (reference sequence). The CDR3 region has the DNA TGTGCCAGCAGCTCCCCGGAGGCCAACTCCTACAATGAGCAGTTCTTC. The encoded protein is CASSSPEANSYNEQFF.

V and J are TRBV4-1 and TRBJ1-1; D remains ambiguous. CDR1 is MGHRA, CDR2 YSYEKL, per germline. V was trimmed by 0 bases and J by 11 bases, leaving 13 bases between them. The CDR3 sequence is 13 residues long. Here the CDR3 DNA reads TGCGCCAGCAGCCAAGATCCTTCCACGTGGGCTTTCTTT. Translation: CASSQDPSTWAFF.

The V call is TRBV5-6, the J call TRBJ1-1; D perhaps matches TRBD1 (6 bases). The CDR3 covers 13 residues. The germline gives CDR1 SGHDT, CDR2 YYEEEE. V lost 3 bases and J lost 1, with 7 bases in between. Here the CDR3 DNA reads TGTGCCAGCAGCTGGGGACAGAACACTGAAGCTTTCTTT. Translating gives CASSWGQNTEAFF.